This is a list of T cell receptor beta chains from one sample in a study of circulating CD8 cells and anti-PD-1 response in melanoma. TCRdb used MiXCR to reprocess the reads, holding one entry per CDR3 protein. The table has 1,300 to 1,500 distinct CDR3 sequences, 8.5% to 10% seen once. The sample in question was CD8+ T cells from PBMCs, obtained at baseline or after one month of anti-PD-1 therapy (not recorded which). The receptors were sampled from a human donor with melanoma. Both conserved end residues are trimmed from each CDR3. The size entry is marked missing in some rows and otherwise reads once, few, many or a size class.

clone_size j_call v_call cdr3_aa
large TRBJ2-1 TRBV19 ASATSGGVFNEQF
medium-sized TRBJ2-1 TRBV27 ASSLTSGGYNEQF
NA TRBJ2-7 TRBV29-1 SVFSTYEQY
medium-sized TRBJ2-7 TRBV4-1 ASSQLRDAGSEQY
few TRBJ2-1 TRBV19 ASSIGGGSYNEQF
few TRBJ2-5 TRBV29-1 SVEGGATQETQY
large TRBJ2-7 TRBV4-2 ASRRGATDSYEQY
medium-sized TRBJ2-1 TRBV2 ASVPGATSSYNEQF
NA TRBJ2-3 TRBV4-3 ASSQGLGGTDTQY
large TRBJ2-7 TRBV28 ASSSSLAEQY
large TRBJ2-3 TRBV5-4 ASTGRSGGDTQY
medium-sized TRBJ1-2 TRBV2 ASSEWGGSYGYT
large TRBJ2-5 TRBV25-1 ASTSGGETQY
few TRBJ2-5 TRBV29-1 SVLTMGPETQY
large TRBJ2-7 TRBV25-1 ASSGNSYEQY
few TRBJ2-7 TRBV19 ASSHGYEQY
medium-sized TRBJ1-2 TRBV27 ASSLQPTGGIGYT
medium-sized TRBJ2-2 TRBV29-1 SVGSDFTGELF
NA TRBJ2-1 TRBV11-2 ASSFGPSSYNEQF
large TRBJ2-1 TRBV5-1 ASSLDDYNEQF
medium-sized TRBJ1-2 TRBV19 ASSIGGRAMDGYT
large TRBJ2-2 TRBV7-3 ASSSRGAGELF
medium-sized TRBJ2-3 TRBV7-2 ASSLGQGAADTQY
medium-sized TRBJ2-7 TRBV7-9 ASAGTGIYEQY
medium-sized TRBJ2-1 TRBV20-1 SASEDEQF
large TRBJ2-2 TRBV14 ASSPFSIRDRAVGELF
medium-sized TRBJ1-5 TRBV9 ASSPSAGSGQPQH
medium-sized TRBJ2-2 TRBV5-6 ASSLGGQSNTGELF
large TRBJ1-1 TRBV25-1 ASSEGVYTEAF
NA TRBJ2-7 TRBV19 ASSMAGPMYEQY
NA NA TRBV25-1 ASSEGSGTDTQH
large TRBJ2-7 TRBV19 ASSLGYEQY
NA TRBJ2-7 TRBV20-1 SARWVERVERY
large TRBJ1-1 TRBV19 ASTLTAGPYTEAF
NA TRBJ1-2 TRBV2 AGSEGREGYA
medium-sized TRBJ2-3 TRBV4-1 ASSQVPGLAGGRNTDTQY
medium-sized TRBJ2-1 TRBV7-3 ASSPRTSGVNNEQF
medium-sized TRBJ1-1 TRBV29-1 SVERGGNEAF
medium-sized TRBJ2-1 TRBV24-1 ATSEGTDEQF
large TRBJ2-2 TRBV2 ASSEWGTGELF
large TRBJ2-5 TRBV19 ASSGLAGQETQY
medium-sized TRBJ2-3 TRBV7-3 ASSLIGTLTDTQY
large TRBJ1-1 TRBV12-3/TRBV12-4 ASSSQVYTEAF
large TRBJ2-5 TRBV5-6 ASSAIAGTQETQY
medium-sized TRBJ2-3 TRBV19 ASSTIQGTDTQY
large TRBJ2-2 TRBV19 ASAPSGDGTGELF
large TRBJ2-6 TRBV4-3 ASSQLAGTGSSGANVLT
medium-sized TRBJ2-3 TRBV2 ASKTSASADTQY
large TRBJ2-1 TRBV20-1 SASQLAGDYNEQF
few TRBJ2-7 TRBV10-3 AISESQGQGYEQY
medium-sized TRBJ2-1 TRBV19 ASSIQGAGYNEQF
large TRBJ1-4 TRBV28 ASSPRTGTNEKLF
NA TRBJ2-1 TRBV20-1 NARGGPGGPYNEQF
medium-sized TRBJ2-3 TRBV25-1 ASSGWTSGNTQY
few TRBJ1-2 TRBV7-2 ASSPSGGPLYGYA
few TRBJ2-1 TRBV12-3/TRBV12-4 ASSPPGLPNEQF
large TRBJ1-1 TRBV2 AFRDSNTEAF
medium-sized TRBJ2-3 TRBV5-4 ASSPGYPDTQY
medium-sized TRBJ2-7 TRBV21-1 ASSTKSPGQGSYEQY
medium-sized TRBJ2-7 TRBV6-6 ASSSWTGAAYEQY